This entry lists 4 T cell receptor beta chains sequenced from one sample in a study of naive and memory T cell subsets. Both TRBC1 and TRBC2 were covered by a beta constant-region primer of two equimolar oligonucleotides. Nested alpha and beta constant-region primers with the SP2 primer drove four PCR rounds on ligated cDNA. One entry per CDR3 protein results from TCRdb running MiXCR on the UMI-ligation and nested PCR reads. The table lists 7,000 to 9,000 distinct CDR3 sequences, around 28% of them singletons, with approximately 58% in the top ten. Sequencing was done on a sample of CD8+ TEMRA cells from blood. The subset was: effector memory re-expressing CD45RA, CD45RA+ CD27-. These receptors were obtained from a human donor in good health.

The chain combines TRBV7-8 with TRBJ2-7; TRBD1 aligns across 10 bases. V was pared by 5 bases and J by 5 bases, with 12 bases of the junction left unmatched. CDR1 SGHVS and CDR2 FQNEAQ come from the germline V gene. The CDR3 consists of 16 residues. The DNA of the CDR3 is TGTGCCAGCAGCACAAACCGGGACAGGGGCGTCGACGAGCAGTACTTC. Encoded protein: CASSTNRDRGVDEQYF.

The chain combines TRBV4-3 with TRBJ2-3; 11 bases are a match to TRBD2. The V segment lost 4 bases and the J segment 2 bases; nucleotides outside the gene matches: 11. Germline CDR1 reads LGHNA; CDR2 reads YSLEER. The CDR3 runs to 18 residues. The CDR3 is CASSPSSQLAGDTDTQYF. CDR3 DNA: TGCGCCAGCAGCCCCAGCAGCCAACTAGCGGGAGACACAGATACGCAGTATTTT.

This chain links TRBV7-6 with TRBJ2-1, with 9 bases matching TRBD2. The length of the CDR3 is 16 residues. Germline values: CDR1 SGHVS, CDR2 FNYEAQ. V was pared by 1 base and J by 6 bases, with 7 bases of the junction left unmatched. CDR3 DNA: TGTGCCAGCAGCTTAGTTATCCTAGCGGGGTCCAATGAGCAGTTCTTC. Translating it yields CASSLVILAGSNEQFF.

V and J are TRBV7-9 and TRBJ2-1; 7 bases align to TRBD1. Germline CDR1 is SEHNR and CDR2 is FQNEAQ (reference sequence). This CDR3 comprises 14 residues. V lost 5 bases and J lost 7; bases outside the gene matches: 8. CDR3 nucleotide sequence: TGTGCCAGCAGCACGGGACAGTTGAAGAATGAGCAGTTCTTC. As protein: CASSTGQLKNEQFF.